The T cell receptor beta chain under discussion was sequenced for a study of shared clonotypes between healthy human individuals (dated by TCRdb to the early 2020s). Looking at the study overall: A couple of women and a few men aged 18 to 49 years were included in the cohort. For each donor, CD4 naive and CD4 memory were each run on three plates, CD8 naive on two plates, and CD8 memory on one plate. The study deeply sequenced blood TCR repertoires of about 5 healthy adults to estimate repertoire size and the extent of clonotype sharing between individuals. To increase sequencing depth and limit assay-specific biases, different laboratories used diverse techniques to prepare libraries and sequence TCR repertoires. Between about 0.85 and 8.9 billion PBMCs per donor were obtained by leukapheresis. What the study reported, not specific to this receptor: About 5% of naive CD4, 3% to 4% of naive CD8, roughly 2.4% of memory CD4, and around 0.4% of memory CD8 clonotypes were shared across a few donors. Sampling was restricted to blood, and TCR repertoires in tissues likely differ from the TCR repertoires found in blood. Rarefaction of sorted-subset datasets indicated incomplete sequencing despite the large sequencing depth. Naive subsets generally had larger estimated clonotype richness than memory subsets did. Based on pairwise subsampling, the degree of clonotype sharing among donors was expected to be affected by sequencing depth. Clonotypes shared by all four sorted-subset donors showed higher generation probabilities than non-shared clonotypes. The genetic and exposure-history diversity represented was limited by the small number of donors.

CD8 naive samples consisted of CD45RO-negative cells that were positively selected for CCR7, yielding a CD45RA+CCR7+ population without TemRA cells. Donors were healthy HIV-negative adults with no recently reported acute infections or vaccinations. All donors were Caucasian adults living in Nashville, Tennessee, USA. Blood was obtained by leukapheresis, after which PBMCs were separated by Ficoll-Histopaque density gradient centrifugation and cryopreserved in liquid nitrogen vapor phase. Analytical flow cytometry was used to check the purity and quantity of every magnetically sorted T cell population. Genomic DNA was isolated from each sorted fraction and quantified by UV absorbance on a Nanodrop 2000c. Using the deep immunoSEQ assay, multiplex PCR amplified TCR CDR3 regions from genomic DNA. Genomic DNA extracted from each cell subset was distributed evenly over all wells of several immunoSEQ 96-well plates, and each plate served as one replicate. For sorted subsets, each replicate PCR was loaded with 150 to 250 ng genomic DNA, equivalent to about 30,000 T cell genomes. Purified libraries were measured with a Qubit 3.0 fluorometer, size-checked on a Bioanalyzer 2100, and measured again with the KAPA Library Quantification kit. Every immunoSEQ 96-well plate was sequenced on a separate single-read 150-cycle Illumina NextSeq 550 flow cell. The authors' pipeline ran thus. The immunoSEQ output contained only junctional sequences without quality scores, so filtering could not match that applied to full-length reads. Sequences were annotated with PyIR, a Python wrapper for IgBLAST v1.9, and V/J genes and CDR3 were assigned using IMGT germline references. Any read was removed if the V/J assignment was weak (E-value above 1e-6), the CDR3 was missing, or the read contained stop codons, out-of-frame junctions, or ambiguous translated residues. A V3J clonotype was defined by an identical inferred V gene, J gene, and CDR3 amino acid sequence. Percentage overlap between repertoires was computed as shared unique clonotypes divided by the size of the smaller repertoire. Repertoire richness was assessed with RTK rarefaction, the Chao1 estimator, and Recon v2.1 estimates of unobserved clonotypes. OLGA was used to compute generation probabilities for all TCRbeta clonotypes that the gDNA method yielded from several donors. Here the immuneACCESS table is served through TCRdb, limited to in-frame sequences with V and J called. Missing clones are a known gap in these copies; in checked studies unresolved V genes cover under half, and the rest lacks a known reason. V, J and clone size derive from that table, while D and trimming were established from the DNA sequence. Across this sample there are some 2,000,000 clones, with 85% to 95% seen only once. The top ten constitute 0.85% to 1.2% of the sample.

The V and J ends are trimmed by 4 bases and 3 bases, leaving 17 bases between them. Reading from cysteine to phenylalanine, the CDR3 counts 15 amino acids. The read is trimmed to its CDR3 DNA, 45 bases read in frame from base 1. Based on the germline V gene, the CDR1 and CDR2 sequences are SGHDT and YYEEEE. About this clone itself: This receptor's antigen is unknown. No qualities accompany the bases; no much larger clone lies one base away.

The receptor was isolated from a young man in good health. Recombination joined TRBV5-6 with TRBJ2-7; the D gene is possibly TRBD1, with 6 bases matching. The sample consisted of naive CD8+ T cells sorted from blood. The cell subset or site label of this sample denotes: CD45RA+CCR7+. The CDR3 corresponds to CASSGGTFPLYEQYF. The bases read TGTGCCAGCAGCGGTGGGACATTCCCTCTCTACGAGCAGTACTTC.